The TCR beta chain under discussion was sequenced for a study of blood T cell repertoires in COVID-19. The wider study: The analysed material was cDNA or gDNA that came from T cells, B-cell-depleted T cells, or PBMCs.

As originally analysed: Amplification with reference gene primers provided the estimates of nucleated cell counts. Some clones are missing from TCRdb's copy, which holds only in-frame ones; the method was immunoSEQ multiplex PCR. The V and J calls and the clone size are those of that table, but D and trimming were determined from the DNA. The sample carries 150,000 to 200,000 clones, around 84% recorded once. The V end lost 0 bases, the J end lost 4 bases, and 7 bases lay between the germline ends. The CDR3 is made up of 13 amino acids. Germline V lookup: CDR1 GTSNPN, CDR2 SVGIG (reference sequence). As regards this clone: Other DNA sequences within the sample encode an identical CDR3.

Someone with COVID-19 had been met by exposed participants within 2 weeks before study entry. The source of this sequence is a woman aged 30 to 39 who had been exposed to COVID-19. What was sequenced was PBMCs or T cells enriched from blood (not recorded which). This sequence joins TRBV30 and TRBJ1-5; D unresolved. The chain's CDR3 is CAWSVGGNQPQHF. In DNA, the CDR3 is TGTGCCTGGAGTGTCGGAGGGAATCAGCCCCAGCATTTT. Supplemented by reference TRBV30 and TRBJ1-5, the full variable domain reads SQTIHQWPATLVQPVGSPLSLECTVEGTSNPNLYWYRQAAGRGLQLLFYSVGIGQISSEVPQNLSASRPQDRQFILSSKKLLLSDSGFYLCAWSVGGNQPQHFGDGTRLSIL.